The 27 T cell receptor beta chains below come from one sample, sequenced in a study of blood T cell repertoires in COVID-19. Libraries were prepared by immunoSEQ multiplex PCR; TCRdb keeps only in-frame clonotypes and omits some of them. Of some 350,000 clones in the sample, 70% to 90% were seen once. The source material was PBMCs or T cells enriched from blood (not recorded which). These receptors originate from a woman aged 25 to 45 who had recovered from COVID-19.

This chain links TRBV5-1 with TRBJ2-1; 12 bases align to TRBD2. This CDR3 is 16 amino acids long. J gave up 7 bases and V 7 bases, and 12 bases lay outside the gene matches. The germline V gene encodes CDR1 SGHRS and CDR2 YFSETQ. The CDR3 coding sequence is TGCGCCAGCCAAGGGCTAGCGGGGGGGCCGGGGAATGAGCAGTTCTTC. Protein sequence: CASQGLAGGPGNEQFF.

The CDR3 region is CASTVPGQGSTQYF. Here the CDR3 DNA reads TGTGCCAGTACCGTCCCGGGACAGGGAAGCACGCAGTATTTT. The V and J genes are TRBV19 and TRBJ2-3; 9 bases match TRBD1. Per germline, CDR1 LNHDA and CDR2 SQIVND (reference sequence). CDR3 length: 14 amino acids. Unmatched junction bases numbered 11, after V lost 7 bases and J lost 9 bases.

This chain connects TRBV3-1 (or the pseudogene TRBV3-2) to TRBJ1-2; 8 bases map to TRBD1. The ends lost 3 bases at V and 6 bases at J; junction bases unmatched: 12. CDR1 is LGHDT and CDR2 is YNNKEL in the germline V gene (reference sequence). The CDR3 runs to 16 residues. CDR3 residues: CASSHTYPDRGDGYTF. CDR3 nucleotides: TGTGCCAGCAGCCACACTTACCCCGACAGGGGCGATGGCTACACCTTC.

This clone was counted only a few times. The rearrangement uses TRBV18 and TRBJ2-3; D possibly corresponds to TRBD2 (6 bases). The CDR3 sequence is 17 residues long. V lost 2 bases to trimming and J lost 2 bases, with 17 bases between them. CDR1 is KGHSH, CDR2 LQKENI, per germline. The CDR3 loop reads CASSPSSARGHTDTQYF. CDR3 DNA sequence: TGTGCCAGCTCACCATCATCCGCGCGGGGTCACACAGATACGCAGTATTTT.

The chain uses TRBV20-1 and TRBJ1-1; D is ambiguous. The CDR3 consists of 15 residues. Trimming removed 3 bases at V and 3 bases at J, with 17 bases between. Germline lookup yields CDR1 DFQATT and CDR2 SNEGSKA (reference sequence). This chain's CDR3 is CSASSPLVQDTEAFF. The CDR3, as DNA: TGCAGTGCTAGTTCCCCTCTCGTTCAGGACACTGAAGCTTTCTTT.

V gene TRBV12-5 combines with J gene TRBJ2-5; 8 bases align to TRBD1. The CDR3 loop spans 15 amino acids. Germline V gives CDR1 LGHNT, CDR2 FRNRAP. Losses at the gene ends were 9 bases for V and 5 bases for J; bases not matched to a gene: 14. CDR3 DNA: TGTGCTAGGGCCCCGGCGCAGGGGGCCTTGGAGACCCAGTACTTC. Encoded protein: CARAPAQGALETQYF.

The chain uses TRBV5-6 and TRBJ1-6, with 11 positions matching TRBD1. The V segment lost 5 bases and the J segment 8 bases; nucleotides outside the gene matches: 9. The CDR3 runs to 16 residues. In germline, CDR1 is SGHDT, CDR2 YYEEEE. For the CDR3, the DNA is TGTGCCAGCAGGAGCCGGGACAGGGGGTTTTATTCACCCCTCCACTTT. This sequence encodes CASRSRDRGFYSPLHF.

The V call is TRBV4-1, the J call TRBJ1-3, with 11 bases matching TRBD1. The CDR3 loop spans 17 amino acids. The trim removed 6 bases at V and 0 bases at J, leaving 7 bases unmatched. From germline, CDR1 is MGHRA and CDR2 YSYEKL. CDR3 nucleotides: TGCGCCAGCAGGATTGGGACAGGGGGATTCTCTGGAAACACCATATATTTT. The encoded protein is CASRIGTGGFSGNTIYF.

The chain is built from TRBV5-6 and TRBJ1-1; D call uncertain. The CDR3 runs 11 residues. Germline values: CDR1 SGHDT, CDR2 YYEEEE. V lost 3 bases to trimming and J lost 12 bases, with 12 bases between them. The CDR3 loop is CASSSATGTFF. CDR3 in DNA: TGTGCCAGCAGCTCCGCAACCGGGACTTTCTTT. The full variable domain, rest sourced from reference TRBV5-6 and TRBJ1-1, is DAGVTQSPTHLIKTRGQQVTLRCSPKSGHDTVSWYQQALGQGPQFIFQYYEEEERQRGNFPDRFSGHQFPNYSSELNVNALLLGDSALYLCASSSATGTFFGQGTRLTVV.

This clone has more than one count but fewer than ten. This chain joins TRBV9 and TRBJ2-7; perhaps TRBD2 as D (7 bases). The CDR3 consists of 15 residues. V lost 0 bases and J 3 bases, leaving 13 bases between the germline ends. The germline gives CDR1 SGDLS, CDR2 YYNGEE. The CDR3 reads CASSVDGGPGYEQYF. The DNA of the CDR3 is TGTGCCAGCAGCGTAGACGGGGGGCCAGGCTACGAGCAGTACTTC.

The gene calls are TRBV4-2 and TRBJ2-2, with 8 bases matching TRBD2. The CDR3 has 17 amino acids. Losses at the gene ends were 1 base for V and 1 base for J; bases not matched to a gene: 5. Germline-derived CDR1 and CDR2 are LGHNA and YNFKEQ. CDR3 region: CASSQGPSGGNTGELFF. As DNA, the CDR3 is TGTGCCAGCAGCCAAGGGCCGAGCGGGGGGAACACCGGGGAGCTGTTTTTT.

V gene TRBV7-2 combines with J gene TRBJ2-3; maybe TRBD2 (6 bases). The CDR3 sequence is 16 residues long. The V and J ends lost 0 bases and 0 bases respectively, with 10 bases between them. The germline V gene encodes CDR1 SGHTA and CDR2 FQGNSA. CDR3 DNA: TGTGCCAGCAGCTTAGCGGCACGGGGGAGCACAGATACGCAGTATTTT. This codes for CASSLAARGSTDTQYF.

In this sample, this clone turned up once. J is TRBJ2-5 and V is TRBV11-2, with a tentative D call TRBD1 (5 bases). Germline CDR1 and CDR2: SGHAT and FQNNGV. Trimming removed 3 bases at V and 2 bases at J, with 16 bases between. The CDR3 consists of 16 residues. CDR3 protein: CASSFDKGRAQETQYF. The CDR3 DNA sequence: TGTGCCAGCAGCTTCGATAAGGGCAGGGCGCAAGAGACCCAGTACTTC.

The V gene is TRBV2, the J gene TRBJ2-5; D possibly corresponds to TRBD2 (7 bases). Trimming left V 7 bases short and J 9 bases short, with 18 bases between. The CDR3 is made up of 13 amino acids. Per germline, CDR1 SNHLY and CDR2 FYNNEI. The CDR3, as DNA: TGTGCCAGCATTGCTCCTTCGGGGGGCTCCCAGTACTTC. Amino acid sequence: CASIAPSGGSQYF.

CDR3 loop: CASSQDGHLMYGYTF. As DNA, the CDR3 is TGTGCCAGCAGCCAAGATGGACACCTAATGTATGGCTACACCTTC. The chain joins TRBV14 to TRBJ1-2, with D maybe TRBD1 (5 bases). Germline CDR1 SGHDN, CDR2 FVKESK. Trimming pared 0 bases from V and 5 bases from J, leaving 13 bases between. This CDR3 has 15 residues.

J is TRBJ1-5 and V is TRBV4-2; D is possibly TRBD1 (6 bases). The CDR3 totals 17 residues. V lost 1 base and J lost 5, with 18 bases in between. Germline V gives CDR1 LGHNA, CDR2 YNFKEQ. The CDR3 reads CASSQGQAGAYHQPQHF. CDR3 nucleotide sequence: TGTGCCAGCAGCCAAGGTCAGGCGGGGGCATACCATCAGCCCCAGCATTTT.

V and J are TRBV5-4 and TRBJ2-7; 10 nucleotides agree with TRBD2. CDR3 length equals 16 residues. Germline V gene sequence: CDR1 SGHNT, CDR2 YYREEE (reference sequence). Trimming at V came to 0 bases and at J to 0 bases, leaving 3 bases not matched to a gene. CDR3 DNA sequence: TGTGCCAGCAGCTTGGATAAGCGGGGGGGCTCCTACGAGCAGTACTTC. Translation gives CASSLDKRGGSYEQYF.

CDR3 coding DNA: TGTGCCAGCTCGCGTGAAGGGACAGGGGTTTCATCACCCCTCCACTTT. Protein: CASSREGTGVSSPLHF. The chain has TRBV18 and TRBJ1-6; TRBD1 matches at 10 bases. The V segment lost 6 bases and the J segment 10 bases; nucleotides outside the gene matches: 12. CDR1 and CDR2 from the germline V gene are KGHSH and LQKENI. The CDR3 is 16 amino acids.

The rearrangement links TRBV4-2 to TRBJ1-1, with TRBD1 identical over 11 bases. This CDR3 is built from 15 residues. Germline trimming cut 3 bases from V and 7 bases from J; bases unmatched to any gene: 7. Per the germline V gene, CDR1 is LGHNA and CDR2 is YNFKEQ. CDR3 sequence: CASSQWTGGGGEAFF. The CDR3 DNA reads TGTGCCAGCAGCCAGTGGACAGGGGGCGGAGGTGAAGCTTTCTTT.

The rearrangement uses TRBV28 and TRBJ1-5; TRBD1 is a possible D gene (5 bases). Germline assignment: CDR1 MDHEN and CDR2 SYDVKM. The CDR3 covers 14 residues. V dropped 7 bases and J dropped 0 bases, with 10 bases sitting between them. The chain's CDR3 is CASKGAYSNQPQHF. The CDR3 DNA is TGTGCCAGCAAAGGGGCTTATAGCAATCAGCCCCAGCATTTT.

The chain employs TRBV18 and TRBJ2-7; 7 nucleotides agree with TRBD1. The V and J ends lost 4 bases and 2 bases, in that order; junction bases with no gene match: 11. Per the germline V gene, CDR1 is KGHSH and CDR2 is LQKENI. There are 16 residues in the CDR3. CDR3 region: CASSRSGTEKAYEQYF. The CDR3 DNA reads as TGTGCCAGCTCACGATCAGGGACAGAGAAGGCCTACGAGCAGTACTTC.

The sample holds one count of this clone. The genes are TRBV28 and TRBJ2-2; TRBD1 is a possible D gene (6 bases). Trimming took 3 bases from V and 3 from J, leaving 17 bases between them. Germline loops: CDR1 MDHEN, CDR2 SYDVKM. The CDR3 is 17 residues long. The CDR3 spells CASSFGSGQIDTGELFF. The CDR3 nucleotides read TGTGCCAGCAGTTTTGGGTCAGGACAGATTGACACCGGGGAGCTGTTTTTT.

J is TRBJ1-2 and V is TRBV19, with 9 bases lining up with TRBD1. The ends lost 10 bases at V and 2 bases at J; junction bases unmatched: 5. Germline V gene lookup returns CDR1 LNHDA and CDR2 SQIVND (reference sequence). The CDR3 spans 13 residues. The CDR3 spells CATPGQGNYGYTF. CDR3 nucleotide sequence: TGTGCCACTCCAGGACAGGGGAACTATGGCTACACCTTC.

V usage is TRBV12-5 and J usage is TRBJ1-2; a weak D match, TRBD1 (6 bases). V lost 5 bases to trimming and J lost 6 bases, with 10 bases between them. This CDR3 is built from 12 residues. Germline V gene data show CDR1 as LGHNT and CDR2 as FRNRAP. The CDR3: CASGRTVNGYTF. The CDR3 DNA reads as TGTGCTAGTGGTCGGACAGTAAATGGCTACACCTTC.

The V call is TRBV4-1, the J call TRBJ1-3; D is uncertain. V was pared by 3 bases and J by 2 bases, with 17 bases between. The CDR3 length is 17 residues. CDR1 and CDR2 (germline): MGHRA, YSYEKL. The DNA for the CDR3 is TGCGCCAGCAGCCAGCTCGCGGGGAGGTTTGCTGGAAACACCATATATTTT. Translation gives CASSQLAGRFAGNTIYF.

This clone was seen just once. For the CDR3, the DNA is TGTGCCAGCAGCGTAGCGGGGGGCCGGACTATTTTAGCCAAAAACATTCAGTACTTC. Its protein product is CASSVAGGRTILAKNIQYF. The V and J genes are TRBV13 and TRBJ2-4; 10 nucleotides align to TRBD2. Germline V CDR1 and CDR2: PRHDT, FYEKMQ (reference sequence). The CDR3 length is 19 residues. With V trimmed by 5 bases and J by 0 bases, 13 bases remained unmatched.

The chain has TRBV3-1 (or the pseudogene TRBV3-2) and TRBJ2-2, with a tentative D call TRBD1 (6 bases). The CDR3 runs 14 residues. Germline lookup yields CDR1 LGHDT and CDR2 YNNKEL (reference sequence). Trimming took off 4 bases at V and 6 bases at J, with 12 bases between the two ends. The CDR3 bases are TGTGCCAGCAGCCTGACCAGGGGAGCCGGGGAGCTGTTTTTT. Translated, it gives CASSLTRGAGELFF.